This TCR beta chain comes out of a study of response to subunit inactivated influenza vaccine. Study-wide points: There was a suggestion from the authors that each seasonal influenza vaccination recruits few new T cells.

Of note for this clonotype: Its antigen is as yet unknown.

V lost 6 bases and J lost 4; bases outside the gene matches: 14. CDR1 and CDR2 (germline): DFQATT, SNEGSKA (reference sequence). The CDR3 is made up of 17 amino acids. TCRdb passed the RT-PCR reads through MiXCR, listing each CDR3 protein once. The sample lists a few hundred thousand distinct CDR3 sequences, 9% to 15% seen once, with approximately 7.8% in the top ten. The sequences come from non-naive T cells sorted from PBMCs, collected 14 to 15 days before vaccination. This receptor was obtained from a man over 45 who received an inactivated influenza vaccine. The rearrangement uses TRBV20-1 and TRBJ2-3; 12 positions agree with TRBD2. CDR3 loop: CSAFGLLLAGGADTQYF. CDR3 in DNA: TGCAGTGCCTTCGGCCTCTTACTAGCGGGAGGAGCAGATACGCAGTATTTT.